The clone carrying this T cell receptor (beta chain) was counted only a few times. What it recognizes is unknown. Per germline, CDR1 SGDLS and CDR2 YYNGEE. The CDR3 consists of 12 residues. The V end was cut by 7 bases, the J end by 2 bases, with 10 bases between. The data were obtained in a study of regulatory T cells in long-lasting Graves disease. Study summary: Graves' patients diagnosed newly had used antithyroid drugs under 3 months.

Stated time point: newly diagnosed GD, antithyroid drugs for less than 3 months. PBMC RNA was the source of the TCR library. Whole-study results and caveats: Study of thyroid tissue was not done, with only peripheral blood studied.

For TCR beta, libraries came from iRepertoire HTBI primers and Arm-PCR of CDR3 regions. TCRdb passed the multiplex PCR reads through MiXCR, listing each CDR3 protein once. The sample lists roughly 350,000 distinct CDR3 sequences, about 17% occurring once. The same sample was also used in a study of T cells in Graves' hyperthyroidism and ophthalmopathy. In that study: Clinical symptoms, serum thyroxine and TRAb, thyroid ultrasound and orbital computed tomography were used for the diagnoses. The blood repertoire included most of the expanded thyroid clonotypes above 0.001.

This chain links TRBV9 with TRBJ2-7; D tentatively fits TRBD1 or TRBD2 (5 bases each). This specimen was peripheral blood mononuclear cells (PBMCs), taken at new diagnosis, from a patient treated with antithyroid drugs. The clonotype comes from a woman aged 18-29 years with Graves disease. The CDR3 here is CASGDGTYEQYF. The CDR3 DNA follows: TGTGCCAGCGGGGACGGGACCTACGAGCAGTACTTC.